The 26 T cell receptor beta chains in this list originate from one sample, sequenced in a study of blood T cell repertoires in COVID-19. Repertoires were generated with immunoSEQ multiplex PCR, while TCRdb's copy carries only in-frame clones and drops some. The sample carries over 250,000 clones, about 87% recorded once. Sequencing input: PBMCs or T cells enriched from blood (not recorded which). These receptors came from a woman between 50 and 59 years old who had recovered from COVID-19.

This sequence joins TRBV5-1 and TRBJ1-1; D unclear. V lost 8 bases and J lost 0, with 8 bases in between. The CDR3 contains 12 residues. The germline V gene encodes CDR1 SGHRS and CDR2 YFSETQ. CDR3: CASRVVNTEAFF. DNA of the CDR3: TGCGCCAGTCGTGTAGTGAACACTGAAGCTTTCTTT.

A few counts support this clone. The genes are TRBV25-1 and TRBJ2-1; TRBD2 matches 10 bases. V lost 0 bases and J lost 6; bases outside the gene matches: 8. The CDR3 contains 17 residues. Germline V CDR1 and CDR2: MGHDK, SYGVNS. The CDR3 sequence: CASSEYGASGSGNEQFF. CDR3 nucleotides: TGTGCCAGCAGTGAATATGGGGCTAGCGGGAGTGGCAATGAGCAGTTCTTC.

The V gene is TRBV15, the J gene TRBJ2-1, with D unresolved. This CDR3 is built from 15 residues. The germline V gene encodes CDR1 LNHNV and CDR2 YYDKDF (reference sequence). Trimming cost V 0 bases and J 3 bases, with 9 bases left between them. DNA for the CDR3: TGTGCCACCAGCAGAGAAGGTCTAGACTACAATGAGCAGTTCTTC. Translated: CATSREGLDYNEQFF.

The V gene is TRBV6-2 or TRBV6-3, the J gene TRBJ2-7; 10 nucleotides match TRBD2. CDR3 length: 16 amino acids. From germline, CDR1 is MNHEY and CDR2 SVGEGT. Unmatched junction bases numbered 9, after V lost 0 bases and J lost 7 bases. CDR3: CASSYSSGRTTWEQYF. The DNA for the CDR3 is TGTGCCAGCAGTTACTCTAGCGGGAGGACCACGTGGGAGCAGTACTTC.

This clone was detected once. This chain links TRBV18 with TRBJ1-6; TRBD1 aligns across 10 bases. Trimming took 5 bases from V and 8 from J; bases not matched to a gene: 12. This CDR3 has 17 residues. Per the germline V gene, CDR1 is KGHSH and CDR2 is LQKENI. CDR3 sequence: CASSAKTGGGGDSPLHF. The CDR3 bases are TGTGCCAGCTCAGCAAAGACAGGGGGCGGTGGTGATTCACCCCTCCACTTT.

The V call is TRBV4-3, the J call TRBJ1-1; 10 positions agree with TRBD1. V trimming: 7 bases; J trimming: 1 base; junction bases outside the gene matches: 6. CDR1 and CDR2 from the germline V gene are LGHNA and YSLEER. The CDR3 is 15 residues long. DNA of the CDR3: TGCGCCAGCACGGCGACAGGGGGCTGGAACACTGAAGCTTTCTTT. This translates into CASTATGGWNTEAFF.

The chain employs TRBV11-2 and TRBJ2-1; no definite D call. V lost 6 bases to trimming and J lost 4 bases, with 10 bases between them. The CDR3 has 13 residues. Germline V gene sequence: CDR1 SGHAT, CDR2 FQNNGV. Written as DNA, the CDR3 is TGTGCCAGCAGGTCGACTCCTTACAATGAGCAGTTCTTC. Its translation is CASRSTPYNEQFF.

The gene calls are TRBV28 and TRBJ2-1, with 7 positions matching TRBD1. The CDR3 covers 13 residues. The V and J ends lost 5 bases and 10 bases, in that order; junction bases with no gene match: 8. Germline lookup yields CDR1 MDHEN and CDR2 SYDVKM. CDR3 residues: CASSLDRVGEQFF. In nucleotides, the CDR3 is TGTGCCAGCAGTCTTGACAGGGTAGGCGAGCAGTTCTTC.

The gene calls are TRBV28 and TRBJ1-3; D ambiguous. The V and J ends lost 6 bases and 0 bases respectively, with 9 bases between them. The CDR3 loop spans 14 amino acids. Germline V gene lookup returns CDR1 MDHEN and CDR2 SYDVKM. The CDR3 region is CASSPNHSGNTIYF. The CDR3 region has the DNA TGTGCCAGCAGCCCCAATCACTCTGGAAACACCATATATTTT.

The chain links TRBV29-1 to TRBJ1-1; D is perhaps TRBD1 (5 bases). The CDR3 runs 12 residues. Germline CDR1 is SQVTM and CDR2 is ANQGSEA. The V and J ends lost 7 bases and 2 bases respectively, with 11 bases between them. CDR3 residues: CSGGTGNTEAFF. In DNA form, the CDR3 reads TGCAGCGGGGGGACGGGAAACACTGAAGCTTTCTTT. Variable domain in full (rest from reference TRBV29-1 and TRBJ1-1): SAVISQKPSRDICQRGTSLTIQCQVDSQVTMMFWYRQQPGQSLTLIATANQGSEATYESGFVIDKFPISRPNLTFSTLTVSNMSPEDSSIYLCSGGTGNTEAFFGQGTRLTVV.

The chain has TRBV7-2 and TRBJ1-2, with a possible D match to TRBD1 (5 bases). The germline V gene has CDR1 SGHTA and CDR2 FQGNSA. This CDR3 is built from 12 residues. V lost 1 base, J lost 7 bases, and 7 bases lay in between. The CDR3 DNA sequence: TGTGCCAGCAGCTTAGACGGGGGTGGCTACACCTTC. It translates to CASSLDGGGYTF.

This rearrangement joins TRBV9 to TRBJ2-1; 10 bases are shared with TRBD2. From germline, CDR1 is SGDLS and CDR2 YYNGEE. V was clipped by 0 bases and J by 10 bases; unmatched bases: 10. The CDR3 consists of 16 residues. CDR3 in DNA: TGTGCCAGCAGCGTAGCCGACCCTAGCGGGAGCCACGAGCAGTTCTTC. Its translation: CASSVADPSGSHEQFF.

The rearrangement uses TRBV28 and TRBJ1-5; the D is unclear. Germline CDR1 reads MDHEN; CDR2 reads SYDVKM. V lost 6 bases and J lost 4, with 16 bases in between. This CDR3 is 15 amino acids long. The CDR3 DNA reads as TGTGCCAGCAGCCCAATGCTCGGAGGAAATCAGCCCCAGCATTTT. Residues: CASSPMLGGNQPQHF.

The genes are TRBV5-5 and TRBJ2-3; D is unresolved. Germline V gives CDR1 SGHKS, CDR2 YYEKEE (reference sequence). The CDR3 has 14 amino acids. Trimming took 1 base from V and 1 from J, leaving 7 bases between them. CDR3 in DNA: TGTGCCAGCAGCTTGTCAGGTCGCACAGATACGCAGTATTTT. Its translation: CASSLSGRTDTQYF.

This clone appeared a single time. The rearrangement uses TRBV19 and TRBJ2-3, with a possible D match to TRBD2 (8 bases). The V gene lost 5 bases and the J gene lost 6 bases, with 24 bases spanning the gap. Germline CDR1 is LNHDA and CDR2 is SQIVND (reference sequence). This CDR3 has 17 residues. The CDR3 DNA follows: TGTGCCAGTAGTCTCCAGGGGGTAGCGGGAAGTCTTGATACGCAGTATTTT. Translating gives CASSLQGVAGSLDTQYF.

The chain employs TRBV28 and TRBJ1-3, with 8 nucleotides matching TRBD1. The germline V gene has CDR1 MDHEN and CDR2 SYDVKM. V trimming: 5 bases; J trimming: 0 bases; junction bases outside the gene matches: 6. The CDR3 runs to 16 residues. CDR3: CASSPRQGFSGNTIYF. The CDR3 DNA is TGTGCCAGCAGTCCCCGACAGGGGTTCTCTGGAAACACCATATATTTT.

The CDR3 DNA follows: TGTGCCAGCAGCCAGACAGGGAATGGCTACACCTTC. Translated: CASSQTGNGYTF. The chain has TRBV4-2 and TRBJ1-2, with TRBD1 matching 7 bases. The germline V gene encodes CDR1 LGHNA and CDR2 YNFKEQ. CDR3 size: 12 residues. Losses at the gene ends were 3 bases for V and 6 bases for J; bases not matched to a gene: 1.

The gene calls are TRBV11-2 and TRBJ1-3; TRBD1 might be the D (6 bases). The CDR3 extends over 16 amino acids. V lost 1 base, J lost 3 bases, and 13 bases lay in between. CDR1 is SGHAT and CDR2 is FQNNGV in the germline V gene. DNA of the CDR3: TGTGCCAGCAGCTTAGGACAGGCTAACTTTGGAAACACCATATATTTT. As protein: CASSLGQANFGNTIYF.

V and J are TRBV11-2 and TRBJ1-2, with D possibly matching TRBD1 (5 bases). Germline CDR1 reads SGHAT; CDR2 reads FQNNGV. The V gene lost 7 bases and the J gene lost 2 bases, with 20 bases spanning the gap. CDR3 length equals 16 residues. CDR3 coding DNA: TGTGCCAGCACACCTCTGGGGGGAGGAAACAACTATGGCTACACCTTC. Translating gives CASTPLGGGNNYGYTF. Drawing the rest from reference TRBV11-2 and TRBJ1-2, the complete variable domain is EAGVAQSPRYKIIEKRQSVAFWCNPISGHATLYWYQQILGQGPKLLIQFQNNGVVDDSQLPKDRFSAERLKGVDSTLKIQPAKLEDSAVYLCASTPLGGGNNYGYTFGSGTRLTVV.

The CDR3 nucleotides are TGTGCCAGCGCCCCCGGCGGGAGTTACAATGAGCAGTTCTTC. Its translation is CASAPGGSYNEQFF. The chain has TRBV7-3 and TRBJ2-1; 7 bases match TRBD2. Losses at the gene ends were 8 bases for V and 4 bases for J; bases not matched to a gene: 8. This CDR3 comprises 14 residues. CDR1 SGHTA and CDR2 FQGTGA come from the germline V gene.

The chain uses TRBV24-1 and TRBJ1-1, with 7 bases lining up with TRBD1. Germline-derived CDR1 and CDR2 are KGHDR and SFDVKD. V dropped 1 base and J dropped 11; count of bases not matched to a gene: 18. The CDR3 totals 17 residues. The CDR3 loop is CATSDFKVLRQGHFAFF. The CDR3 nucleotides are TGTGCCACCAGTGATTTTAAGGTCCTTAGACAGGGCCACTTTGCTTTCTTT.

The chain employs TRBV7-2 and TRBJ2-7, with D possibly TRBD1 on 5 matching bases. Germline loops: CDR1 SGHTA, CDR2 FQGNSA. V was trimmed by 5 bases and J by 3 bases, leaving 11 bases between them. The CDR3 is made up of 13 amino acids. CDR3 region: CASSKDKFYEQYF. CDR3 in DNA: TGTGCCAGCAGCAAGGACAAGTTCTACGAGCAGTACTTC.

The sample holds a few counts of this clone. The chain couples TRBV19 to TRBJ2-2, with TRBD1 as a possible D gene (5 bases). The CDR3 runs 14 residues. Germline-derived CDR1 and CDR2 are LNHDA and SQIVND (reference sequence). The V end lost 7 bases, the J end lost 8 bases, and 17 bases lay between the germline ends. The CDR3 sequence is CASTMGRAGGELFF. The CDR3 DNA sequence: TGTGCCAGTACGATGGGCAGGGCCGGGGGGGAGCTGTTTTTT.

The rearrangement links TRBV4-1 to TRBJ1-5; D is perhaps TRBD1 (5 bases). V was shortened by 4 bases and J by 3 bases, with 7 bases between the two germline ends. Germline-derived CDR1 and CDR2 are MGHRA and YSYEKL. The CDR3 has 13 amino acids. The CDR3 reads CASSPDTNQPQHF. In DNA form, the CDR3 reads TGCGCCAGCAGCCCGGACACCAATCAGCCCCAGCATTTT.

The chain uses TRBV5-4 and TRBJ1-2; no definite D call. Looked up from germline, CDR1 is SGHNT and CDR2 is YYREEE (reference sequence). This CDR3 spans 14 amino acids. V shed 5 bases and J shed 1 base, with 12 bases lying between them. CDR3: CASSSSTLNYGYTF. CDR3 coding DNA: TGTGCCAGCAGTTCGAGTACGCTTAACTATGGCTACACCTTC. Full variable domain (remainder filled in from reference TRBV5-4 and TRBJ1-2): ETGVTQSPTHLIKTRGQQVTLRCSSQSGHNTVSWYQQALGQGPQFIFQYYREEENGRGNFPPRFSGLQFPNYSSELNVNALELDDSALYLCASSSSTLNYGYTFGSGTRLTVV.

The V gene is TRBV28, the J gene TRBJ1-5, with 7 nucleotides matching TRBD1. Unmatched junction bases numbered 9, after V lost 6 bases and J lost 7 bases. This CDR3 is 14 amino acids long. The germline V gene encodes CDR1 MDHEN and CDR2 SYDVKM. The CDR3: CASSPDRVAQPQHF. The CDR3 coding sequence is TGTGCCAGCAGCCCCGACAGGGTCGCGCAGCCCCAGCATTTT.